These 13 T cell receptor beta chains came from one sample sequenced in a study of T cell responses to AZD1222 COVID-19 vaccine. Only in-frame clones appear in the TCRdb table, and some are missing; sequencing was by immunoSEQ multiplex PCR. This sample has 130,000 to 150,000 clones, with roughly 94% found just once. The sequencing used peripheral blood, collected on day 0 of AZD1222 vaccination. The source of these receptors is an adult in good health.

This chain connects TRBV6-1 to TRBJ2-7; the match to TRBD1 covers 8 bases. CDR3 length equals 17 residues. V trimming: 3 bases; J trimming: 5 bases; junction bases outside the gene matches: 15. CDR1 is MNHNS and CDR2 is SASEGT in the germline V gene. The chain's CDR3 is CASSDRDRSTYVHEQYF. Written as DNA, the CDR3 is TGTGCCAGCAGTGACCGGGACAGGTCGACTTATGTCCACGAGCAGTACTTC.

This rearrangement joins TRBV20-1 to TRBJ2-5; D is ambiguous. The CDR3 extends over 12 amino acids. Germline V lookup: CDR1 DFQATT, CDR2 SNEGSKA (reference sequence). Trimming removed 3 bases from V and 2 bases from J, with 7 bases in between. CDR3 sequence: CSASHRQETQYF. The CDR3 nucleotides are TGCAGTGCTAGTCACCGGCAAGAGACCCAGTACTTC.

Written as DNA, the CDR3 is TGTGCCAGCAGCCCGGGGTTGTCTAGCGGCCTCTACGAGCAGTACTTC. As protein: CASSPGLSSGLYEQYF. The chain combines TRBV5-4 with TRBJ2-7, with 7 bases that match TRBD2. The length of the CDR3 is 16 residues. Per the germline V gene, CDR1 is SGHNT and CDR2 is YYREEE (reference sequence). Germline trimming cut 4 bases from V and 3 bases from J; bases unmatched to any gene: 13.

The V and J genes are TRBV19 and TRBJ1-2; D perhaps matches TRBD1 (6 bases). The germline gives CDR1 LNHDA, CDR2 SQIVND (reference sequence). V was pared by 4 bases and J by 5 bases, with 14 bases between. This CDR3 has 14 amino acids. CDR3 in DNA: TGTGCCAGTAGTAGTTCACGGGACACTTATGGCTACACCTTC. Protein: CASSSSRDTYGYTF.

This clone was seen more than once but under ten times. The V and J genes are TRBV19 and TRBJ1-2; D call uncertain. CDR1 LNHDA and CDR2 SQIVND come from the germline V gene (reference sequence). V was shortened by 1 base and J by 4 bases, with 13 bases between the two germline ends. This CDR3 contains 15 residues. The CDR3 protein is CASSIAPGRTYGYTF. The CDR3 bases are TGTGCCAGTAGTATAGCCCCAGGACGGACCTATGGCTACACCTTC.

This rearrangement joins TRBV9 to TRBJ2-5, with D perhaps TRBD2 (5 bases). Trimming removed 0 bases from V and 0 bases from J, with 12 bases in between. Germline CDR1 is SGDLS and CDR2 is YYNGEE. The CDR3 totals 16 residues. This chain's CDR3 is CASSVADGRHQETQYF. The DNA for the CDR3 is TGTGCCAGCAGCGTAGCTGATGGGAGACACCAAGAGACCCAGTACTTC.

V gene TRBV20-1 combines with J gene TRBJ2-7; D unclear. The V gene's germline CDR1 is DFQATT and CDR2 SNEGSKA (reference sequence). Trimming stripped 7 bases from V and 2 bases from J, with 9 bases between. CDR3 length: 11 residues. The CDR3 coding sequence is TGCAGTGTGAGTAGAACCTACGAGCAGTACTTC. As protein: CSVSRTYEQYF.

This sequence joins TRBV6-2 or TRBV6-3 and TRBJ1-6; 7 bases are shared with TRBD1. Losses at the gene ends were 5 bases for V and 9 bases for J; bases not matched to a gene: 16. The CDR3 covers 17 residues. Germline values: CDR1 MNHEY, CDR2 SVGEGT. CDR3 coding DNA: TGTGCCAGCAGTACCCCCGCACAGGGGCAGGGGAGTTCACCCCTCCACTTT. Translation gives CASSTPAQGQGSSPLHF.

The genes are TRBV7-2 and TRBJ2-5, with unresolved D. V gave up 3 bases and J gave up 1 base, with 3 bases separating them. CDR1 and CDR2 (germline): SGHTA, FQGNSA. CDR3 size: 12 residues. This CDR3 reads CASSFSQETQYF. The CDR3 nucleotides are TGTGCCAGCAGCTTTTCCCAAGAGACCCAGTACTTC.

The rearrangement uses TRBV29-1 and TRBJ1-2, with a weak D call TRBD1 (6 bases). The ends were cut back, 4 bases at V and 4 bases at J, with 19 bases in the middle. The CDR3 runs 15 residues. Germline V gives CDR1 SQVTM, CDR2 ANQGSEA. CDR3 sequence (DNA): TGCAGCGTTGTCGGGGGGGCGACGGGCTTCTATGGCTACACCTTC. It yields the protein CSVVGGATGFYGYTF.

The genes are TRBV19 and TRBJ1-5, with 7 bases that match TRBD1. CDR1 is LNHDA, CDR2 SQIVND, per germline (reference sequence). CDR3 length: 14 residues. V lost 6 bases to trimming and J lost 4 bases; unmatched junction nucleotides: 6. CDR3 region: CASRTTGLNQPQHF. The CDR3 DNA reads TGTGCCAGTAGAACGACAGGGTTGAATCAGCCCCAGCATTTT.

The gene calls are TRBV7-9 and TRBJ2-3, with D possibly called TRBD1 or TRBD2 (5 bases each). CDR3 length: 17 residues. Germline assignment: CDR1 SEHNR and CDR2 FQNEAQ (reference sequence). The V gene lost 4 bases and the J gene lost 4 bases, with 21 bases spanning the gap. CDR3 DNA: TGTGCCAGCAGCTACCATTGGGGCCCGGGGCGCTCAGATACGCAGTATTTT. It encodes CASSYHWGPGRSDTQYF.

The chain carries TRBV2 and TRBJ1-2; 8 positions agree with TRBD1. Per the germline V gene, CDR1 is SNHLY and CDR2 is FYNNEI. This CDR3 comprises 15 residues. V was clipped by 4 bases and J by 4 bases; unmatched bases: 8. DNA for the CDR3: TGTGCCAGCAGTGGGTTCAGGGGGCTTGTCTATGGCTACACCTTC. It encodes CASSGFRGLVYGYTF. Full variable domain (missing parts from reference TRBV2 and TRBJ1-2): EPEVTQTPSHQVTQMGQEVILRCVPISNHLYFYWYRQILGQKVEFLVSFYNNEISEKSEIFDDQFSVERPDGSNFTLKIRSTKLEDSAMYFCASSGFRGLVYGYTFGSGTRLTVV.